The text below deals with one TCR beta chain. The repertoire was sequenced with immunoSEQ multiplex PCR; TCRdb's copy has only in-frame clones and lacks some. The data hold 340,000 or so clones, with about 83% observed a single time. The source of the sample is a study of blood T cell repertoires in COVID-19. The ends lost 4 bases at V and 4 bases at J; junction bases unmatched: 3. There are 13 residues in the CDR3. The germline V gene encodes CDR1 SGHAT and CDR2 FQNNGV. Source material: peripheral blood. This sequence originates from a man aged 25-45 years with active or convalescent COVID-19. The chain employs TRBV11-2 and TRBJ2-5, with 7 bases that match TRBD1. In DNA form, the CDR3 reads TGTGCCAGCAGCTCGGGACAGTTAGAGACCCAGTACTTC. Amino acid sequence: CASSSGQLETQYF.